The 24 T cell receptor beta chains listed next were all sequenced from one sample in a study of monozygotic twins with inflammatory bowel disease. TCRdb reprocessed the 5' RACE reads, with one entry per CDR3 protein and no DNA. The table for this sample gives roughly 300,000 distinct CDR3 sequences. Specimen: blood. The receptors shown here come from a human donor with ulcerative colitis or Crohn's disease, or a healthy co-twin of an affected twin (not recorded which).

CDR3 loop: CASTEEKGTDTPYF. The chain joins TRBV5-1 to TRBJ2-3. The germline gives CDR1 SGHRS, CDR2 YFSETQ. The CDR3 sequence is 14 residues long.

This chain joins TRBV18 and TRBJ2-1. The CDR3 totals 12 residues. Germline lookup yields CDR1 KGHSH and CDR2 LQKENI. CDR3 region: CASSPGTNEQFF.

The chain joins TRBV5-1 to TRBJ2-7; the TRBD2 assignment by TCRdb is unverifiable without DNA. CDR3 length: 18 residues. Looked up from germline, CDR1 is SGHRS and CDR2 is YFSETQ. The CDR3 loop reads CASSSPRTIAGRTYEQYF.

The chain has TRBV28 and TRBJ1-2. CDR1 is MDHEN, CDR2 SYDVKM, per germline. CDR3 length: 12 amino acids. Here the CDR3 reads CASQAYNYGYTF.

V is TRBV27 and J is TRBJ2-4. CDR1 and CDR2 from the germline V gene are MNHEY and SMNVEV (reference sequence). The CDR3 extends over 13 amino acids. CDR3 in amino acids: CASRGIAKNIQYF.

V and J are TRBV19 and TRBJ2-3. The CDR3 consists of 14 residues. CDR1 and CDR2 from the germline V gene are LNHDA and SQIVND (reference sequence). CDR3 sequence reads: CASSIGAGTDTQYF.

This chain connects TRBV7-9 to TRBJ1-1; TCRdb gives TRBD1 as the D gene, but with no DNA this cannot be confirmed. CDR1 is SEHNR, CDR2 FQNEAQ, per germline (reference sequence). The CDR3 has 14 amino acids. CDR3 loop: CASSLLQGNSEAFF.

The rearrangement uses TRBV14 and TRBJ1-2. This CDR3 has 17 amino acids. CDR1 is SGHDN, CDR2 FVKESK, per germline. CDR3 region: CASSQDLGIRMGYGYTF. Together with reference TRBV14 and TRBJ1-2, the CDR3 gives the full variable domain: EAGVTQFPSHSVIEKGQTVTLRCDPISGHDNLYWYRRVMGKEIKFLLHFVKESKQDESGMPNNRFLAERTGGTYSTLKVQPAELEDSGVYFCASSQDLGIRMGYGYTFGSGTRLTVV.

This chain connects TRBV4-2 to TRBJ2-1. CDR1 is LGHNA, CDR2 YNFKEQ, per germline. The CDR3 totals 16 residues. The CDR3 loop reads CASSQESGWTYNEQFF.

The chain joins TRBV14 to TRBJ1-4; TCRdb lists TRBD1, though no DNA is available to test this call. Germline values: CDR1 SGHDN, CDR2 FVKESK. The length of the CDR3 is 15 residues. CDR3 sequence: CASSQDSGTNEKLFF. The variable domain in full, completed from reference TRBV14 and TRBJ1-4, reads EAGVTQFPSHSVIEKGQTVTLRCDPISGHDNLYWYRRVMGKEIKFLLHFVKESKQDESGMPNNRFLAERTGGTYSTLKVQPAELEDSGVYFCASSQDSGTNEKLFFGSGTQLSVL.

CDR3: CSAYDPGRFGELFF. The gene calls are TRBV20-1 and TRBJ2-2; absent DNA, TCRdb's TRBD1 call cannot be checked. The CDR3 is 14 amino acids. Germline loops: CDR1 DFQATT, CDR2 SNEGSKA (reference sequence).

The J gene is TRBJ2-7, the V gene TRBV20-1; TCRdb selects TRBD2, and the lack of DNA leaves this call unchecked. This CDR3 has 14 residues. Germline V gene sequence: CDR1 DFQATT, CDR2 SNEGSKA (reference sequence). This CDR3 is CSARGTSGRIEQYF.

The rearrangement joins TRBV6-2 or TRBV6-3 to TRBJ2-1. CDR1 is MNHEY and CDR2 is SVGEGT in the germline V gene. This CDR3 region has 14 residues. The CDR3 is CASSYRQSYNEQFF.

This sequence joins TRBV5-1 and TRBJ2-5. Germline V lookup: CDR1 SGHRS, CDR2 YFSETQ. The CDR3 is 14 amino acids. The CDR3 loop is CASNLPDQTETQYF.

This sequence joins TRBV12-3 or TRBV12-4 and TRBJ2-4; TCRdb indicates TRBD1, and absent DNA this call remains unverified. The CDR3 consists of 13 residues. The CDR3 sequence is CASSLQGRVIQYF.

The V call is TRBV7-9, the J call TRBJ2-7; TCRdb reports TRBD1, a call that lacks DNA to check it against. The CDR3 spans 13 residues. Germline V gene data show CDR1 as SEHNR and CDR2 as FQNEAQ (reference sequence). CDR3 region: CASEPQGTYEQYF.

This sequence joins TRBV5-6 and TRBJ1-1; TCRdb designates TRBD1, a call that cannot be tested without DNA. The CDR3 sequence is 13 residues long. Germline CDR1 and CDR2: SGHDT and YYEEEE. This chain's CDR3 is CASSLGQQGGAFF.

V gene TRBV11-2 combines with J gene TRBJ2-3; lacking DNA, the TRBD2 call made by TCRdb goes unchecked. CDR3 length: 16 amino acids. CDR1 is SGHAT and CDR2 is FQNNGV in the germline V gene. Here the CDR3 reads CASSLGLAGDSDTQYF.

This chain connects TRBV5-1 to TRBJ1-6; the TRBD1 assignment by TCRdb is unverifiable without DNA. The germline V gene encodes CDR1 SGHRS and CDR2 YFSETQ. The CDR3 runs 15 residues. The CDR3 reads CASSPGTRHNSPLHF. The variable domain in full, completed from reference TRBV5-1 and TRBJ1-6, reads KAGVTQTPRYLIKTRGQQVTLSCSPISGHRSVSWYQQTPGQGLQFLFEYFSETQRNKGNFPGRFSGRQFSNSRSEMNVSTLELGDSALYLCASSPGTRHNSPLHFGNGTRLTVT.

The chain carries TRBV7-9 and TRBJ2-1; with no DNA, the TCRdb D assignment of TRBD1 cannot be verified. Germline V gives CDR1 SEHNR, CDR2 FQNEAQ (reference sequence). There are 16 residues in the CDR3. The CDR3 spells CASRRIGQVSYNEQFF.

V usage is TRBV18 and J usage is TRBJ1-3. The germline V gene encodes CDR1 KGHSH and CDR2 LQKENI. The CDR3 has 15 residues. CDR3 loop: CASSRGGDSGNTIYF.

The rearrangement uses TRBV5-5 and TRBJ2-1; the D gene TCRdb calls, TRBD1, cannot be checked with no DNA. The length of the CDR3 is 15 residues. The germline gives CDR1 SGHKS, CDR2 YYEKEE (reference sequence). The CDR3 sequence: CASSLTGEPYNEQFF.

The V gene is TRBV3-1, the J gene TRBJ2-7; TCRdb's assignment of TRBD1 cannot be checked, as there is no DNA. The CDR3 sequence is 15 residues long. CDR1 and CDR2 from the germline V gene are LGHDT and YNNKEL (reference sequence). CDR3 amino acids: CASSQEAWGTGEQYF.

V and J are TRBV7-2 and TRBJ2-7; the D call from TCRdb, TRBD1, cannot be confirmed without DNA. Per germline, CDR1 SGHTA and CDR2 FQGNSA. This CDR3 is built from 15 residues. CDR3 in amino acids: CASSLEGTVTYEQYF.